A selection of T cell receptor beta chains follows, all from one sample in a study of neurological immune-mediated disorders. A single record per CDR3 protein comes from TCRdb applying MiXCR to the 5' RACE reads. This sample has about 41,000 distinct CDR3 sequences, with about 14% found just once. Sequencing was performed on CD4+ T cells from blood. The receptors come from an older woman with HTLV-1-associated myelopathy (HAM/TSP). Both conserved end residues are part of each CDR3. Fields, in order: CDR3 protein, CDR3 DNA, D gene, clone size, V gene, J gene. D genes are given only for firm matches. Some rows mark clone size as missing; the rest say once, few, many or name a class of expanded clone.

CDR3: CASSLDGPEGFWEWSTTNEKLFF
DNA: TGTGCCAGCAGCCTGGATGGTCCCGAGGGTTTCTGGGAGTGGTCCACAACTAATGAAAAACTGTTTTTT
D: -
size: many
V: TRBV14
J: TRBJ1-4

CDR3: CASSFRETGELFF
DNA: TGTGCCAGCAGTTTTAGGGAAACCGGGGAGCTGTTTTTT
D: -
size: many
V: TRBV12-3/TRBV12-4
J: TRBJ2-2

CDR3: CASSLSGESTDTQYF
DNA: TGTGCCAGCAGCCTTAGCGGAGAGAGCACAGATACGCAGTATTTT
D: -
size: many
V: TRBV7-2
J: TRBJ2-3

CDR3: CSVDMGTGPGYTF
DNA: TGCAGCGTTGACATGGGGACAGGGCCTGGCTACACCTTC
D: TRBD1
size: many
V: TRBV29-1
J: TRBJ1-2

CDR3: CSASSTTSGYYNEQFF
DNA: TGCAGTGCCAGTTCGACGACTAGCGGCTACTACAATGAGCAGTTCTTC
D: TRBD2
size: many
V: TRBV20-1
J: TRBJ2-1

CDR3: CASSLSSVLTTGYTF
DNA: TGTGCCAGCAGCTTGTCTTCGGTCTTAACTACCGGCTACACCTTC
D: -
size: many
V: TRBV5-4
J: TRBJ1-2

CDR3: CASDPGTGRSGANVLTF
DNA: TGTGCCAGCGACCCCGGGACAGGGAGGTCCGGGGCCAACGTCCTGACTTTC
D: TRBD1
size: -
V: TRBV6-1
J: TRBJ2-6

CDR3: CSVEGQGAYEQYF
DNA: TGCAGCGTTGAGGGACAGGGTGCTTACGAGCAGTACTTC
D: TRBD1
size: many
V: TRBV29-1
J: TRBJ2-7

CDR3: CASSRAGGSYNEQFF
DNA: TGTGCCAGCTCCCGAGCGGGGGGCTCCTACAATGAGCAGTTCTTC
D: TRBD2
size: -
V: TRBV7-2
J: TRBJ2-1

CDR3: CSAHKYSRDTEAFF
DNA: TGCAGTGCTCATAAGTACAGCCGGGACACTGAAGCTTTCTTT
D: -
size: -
V: TRBV20-1
J: TRBJ1-1

CDR3: CASSLARGAEETQYF
DNA: TGCGCCAGCAGCTTGGCCCGGGGGGCGGAAGAGACCCAGTACTTC
D: -
size: many
V: TRBV5-1
J: TRBJ2-5

CDR3: CASSLTTGTYEQYF
DNA: TGCGCCAGCAGCTTGACCACAGGGACCTACGAGCAGTACTTC
D: -
size: many
V: TRBV5-1
J: TRBJ2-7

CDR3: CASSLGIGGQETQYF
DNA: TGTGCCAGCAGCTTAGGTATAGGGGGACAAGAGACCCAGTACTTC
D: -
size: many
V: TRBV7-9
J: TRBJ2-5

CDR3: CASSPGPNREQFF
DNA: TGTGCCAGCAGCCCTGGACCGAATCGTGAGCAGTTCTTC
D: -
size: -
V: TRBV7-2
J: TRBJ2-1

CDR3: CASRFWGTGEQYF
DNA: TGCGCCAGCAGGTTTTGGGGCACGGGGGAGCAGTACTTC
D: -
size: many
V: TRBV5-1
J: TRBJ2-7